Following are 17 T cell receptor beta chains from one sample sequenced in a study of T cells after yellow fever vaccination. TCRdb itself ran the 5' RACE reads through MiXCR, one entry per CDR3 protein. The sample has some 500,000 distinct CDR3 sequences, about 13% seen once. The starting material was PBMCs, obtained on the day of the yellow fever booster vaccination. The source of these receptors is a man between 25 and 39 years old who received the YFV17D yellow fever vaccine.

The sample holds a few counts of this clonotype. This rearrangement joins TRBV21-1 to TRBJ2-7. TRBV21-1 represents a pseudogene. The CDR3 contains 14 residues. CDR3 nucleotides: TGTGCCAGCGTAGGGAACCGGATAAACTACGAGCAGTACTTC. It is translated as CASVGNRINYEQYF.

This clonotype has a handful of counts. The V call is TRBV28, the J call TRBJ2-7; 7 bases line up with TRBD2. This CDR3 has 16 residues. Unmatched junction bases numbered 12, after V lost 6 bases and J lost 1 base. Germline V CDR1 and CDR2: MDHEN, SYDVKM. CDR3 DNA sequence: TGTGCCAGCAGGACCGACTTAGCGGGTAAATCCTACGAGCAGTACTTC. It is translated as CASRTDLAGKSYEQYF.

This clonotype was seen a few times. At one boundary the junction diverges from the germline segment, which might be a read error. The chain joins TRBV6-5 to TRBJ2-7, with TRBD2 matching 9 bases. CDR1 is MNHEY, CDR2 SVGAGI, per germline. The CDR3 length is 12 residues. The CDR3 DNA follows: TGTGCCAGCAGTTACGAGGGACTAGCCCAACTCTTC. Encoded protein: CASSYEGLAQLF.

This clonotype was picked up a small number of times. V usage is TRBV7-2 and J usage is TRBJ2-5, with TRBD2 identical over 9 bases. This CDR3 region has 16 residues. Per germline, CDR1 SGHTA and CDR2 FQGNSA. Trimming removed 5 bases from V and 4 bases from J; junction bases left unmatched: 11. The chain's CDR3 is CASSRRRAGGRETQYF. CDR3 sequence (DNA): TGTGCCAGCAGCCGCCGGAGAGCGGGAGGACGAGAGACCCAGTACTTC.

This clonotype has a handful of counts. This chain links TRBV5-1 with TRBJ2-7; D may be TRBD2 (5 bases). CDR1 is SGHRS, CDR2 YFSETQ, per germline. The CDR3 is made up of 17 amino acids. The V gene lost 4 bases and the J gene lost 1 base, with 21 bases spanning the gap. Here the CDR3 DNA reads TGCGCCAGCAGCCTTGGGAGTCGGACTTCCTATTCCTACGAGCAGTACTTC. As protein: CASSLGSRTSYSYEQYF.

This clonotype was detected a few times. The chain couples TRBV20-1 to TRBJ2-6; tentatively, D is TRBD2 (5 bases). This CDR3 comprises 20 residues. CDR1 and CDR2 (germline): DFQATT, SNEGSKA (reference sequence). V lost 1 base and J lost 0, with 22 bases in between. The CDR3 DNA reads TGCAGTGCTAGAGGGGATCTTGGGGTGAGGGAACCCTCTGGGGCCAACGTCCTGACTTTC. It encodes CSARGDLGVREPSGANVLTF.

The CDR3 DNA follows: TGTGCCAGCAGCTTAGGGGCAGGGATCCGGAATTCACCCCTCCACTTT. Protein: CASSLGAGIRNSPLHF. This sequence joins TRBV7-9 and TRBJ1-6; weak D call: TRBD1 (5 bases). The CDR3 sequence is 16 residues long. CDR1 and CDR2 from the germline V gene are SEHNR and FQNEAQ (reference sequence). The germline V and J ends were trimmed by 1 base and 7 bases, with 14 bases remaining between them.

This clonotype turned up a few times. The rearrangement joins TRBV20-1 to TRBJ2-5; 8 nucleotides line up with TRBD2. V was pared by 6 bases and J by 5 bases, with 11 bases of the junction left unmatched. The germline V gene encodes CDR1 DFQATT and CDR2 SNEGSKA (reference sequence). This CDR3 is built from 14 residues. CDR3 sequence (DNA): TGCAGTGCCCTCCGGAGCGGGAGACAGGAGACCCAGTACTTC. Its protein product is CSALRSGRQETQYF.

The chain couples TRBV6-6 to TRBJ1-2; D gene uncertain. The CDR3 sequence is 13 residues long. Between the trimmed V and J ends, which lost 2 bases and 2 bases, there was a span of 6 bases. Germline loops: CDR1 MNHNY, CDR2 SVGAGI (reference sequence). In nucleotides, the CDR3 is TGTGCCAGCAGTTACACACAGAACTATGGCTACACCTTC. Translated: CASSYTQNYGYTF.

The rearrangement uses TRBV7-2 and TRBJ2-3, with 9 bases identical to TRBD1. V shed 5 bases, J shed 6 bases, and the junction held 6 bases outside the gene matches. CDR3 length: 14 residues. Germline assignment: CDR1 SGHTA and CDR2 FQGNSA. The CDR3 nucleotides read TGTGCCAGCAGCACCGGGACAGGGTCCGATACGCAGTATTTT. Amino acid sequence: CASSTGTGSDTQYF.

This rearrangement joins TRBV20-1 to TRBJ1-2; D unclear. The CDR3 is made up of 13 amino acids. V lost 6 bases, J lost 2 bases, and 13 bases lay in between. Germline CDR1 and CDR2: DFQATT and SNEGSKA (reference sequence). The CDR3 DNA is TGCAGTGCCAGGACGAGGCTCAACTATGGCTACACCTTC. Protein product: CSARTRLNYGYTF.

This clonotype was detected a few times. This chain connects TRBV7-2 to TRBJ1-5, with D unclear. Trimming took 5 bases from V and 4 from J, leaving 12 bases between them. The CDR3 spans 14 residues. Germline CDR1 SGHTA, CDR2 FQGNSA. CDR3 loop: CASSPTSLNQPQHF. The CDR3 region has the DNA TGTGCCAGCAGCCCCACCTCCCTTAATCAGCCCCAGCATTTT.

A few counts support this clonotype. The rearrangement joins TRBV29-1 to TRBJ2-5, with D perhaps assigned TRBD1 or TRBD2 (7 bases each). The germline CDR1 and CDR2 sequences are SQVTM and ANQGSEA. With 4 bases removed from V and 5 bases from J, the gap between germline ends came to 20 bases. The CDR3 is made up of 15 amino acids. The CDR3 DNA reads TGCAGCGTTGGGGGATCGACAGGGAGGGATGAGACCCAGTACTTC. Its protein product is CSVGGSTGRDETQYF.

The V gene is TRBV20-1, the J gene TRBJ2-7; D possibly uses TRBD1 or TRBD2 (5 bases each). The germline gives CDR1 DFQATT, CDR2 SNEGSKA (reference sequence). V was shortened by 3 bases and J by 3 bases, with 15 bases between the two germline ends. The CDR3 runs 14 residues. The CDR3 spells CSASIGARRYEQYF. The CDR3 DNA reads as TGCAGTGCTAGCATCGGGGCGCGGCGCTACGAGCAGTACTTC.

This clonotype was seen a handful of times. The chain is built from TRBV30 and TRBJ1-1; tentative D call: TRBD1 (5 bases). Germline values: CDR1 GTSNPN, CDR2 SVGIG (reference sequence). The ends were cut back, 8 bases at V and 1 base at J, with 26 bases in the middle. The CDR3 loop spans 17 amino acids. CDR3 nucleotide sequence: TGTGCCCTGAGGGCAGGGCGGCTGGCAGATACGAACACTGAAGCTTTCTTT. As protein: CALRAGRLADTNTEAFF.

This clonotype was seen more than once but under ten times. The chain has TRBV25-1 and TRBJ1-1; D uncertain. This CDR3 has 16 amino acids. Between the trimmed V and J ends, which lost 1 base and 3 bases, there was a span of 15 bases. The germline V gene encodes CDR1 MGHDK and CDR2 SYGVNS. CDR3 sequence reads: CASSESGEILDTEAFF. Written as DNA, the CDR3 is TGTGCCAGCAGTGAATCGGGAGAAATCCTCGACACTGAAGCTTTCTTT.

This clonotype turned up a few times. In DNA, the CDR3 is TGTGCCAGCAGCTCAACGGGGGGAAATGAGCAGTTCTTC. Amino acid sequence: CASSSTGGNEQFF. This chain joins TRBV6-2 or TRBV6-3 and TRBJ2-1; 7 nucleotides match TRBD2. The germline gives CDR1 MNHEY, CDR2 SVGEGT. V was pared by 6 bases and J by 7 bases, with 6 bases of the junction left unmatched. The CDR3 length is 13 residues.